This note documents a single T cell receptor beta chain sequence. These data come from a study of blood T cell repertoires in COVID-19. On the study more broadly: PBMCs, B-cell-depleted T cells, or T cells provided the cDNA or gDNA that made up the material.

The study assigned cohorts using participant-reported clinical history. The germline gives CDR1 SGHDN, CDR2 FVKESK. J gave up 1 base and V 0 bases, and 18 bases lay outside the gene matches. The length of the CDR3 is 21 residues. In the source study's methods: Nucleated cell counts were estimated from reference gene primer amplification. Produced via immunoSEQ multiplex PCR; TCRdb's table is partial and in-frame only. D and trimming were read from the DNA, whereas the V and J calls and clone size are those reported in that table. The sample comprises some 130,000 clones, about nine tenths of which are singletons, and 4.3% rests with the top ten.

The chain links TRBV14 to TRBJ2-5; TRBD1 matches 9 bases. The origin of this receptor is a man aged 45-65 years who had recovered from COVID-19. Sequenced material: PBMCs or T cells enriched from blood (not recorded which). The CDR3 sequence: CASSQDRYDKIRDRAQETQYF. For the CDR3, the DNA is TGTGCCAGCAGCCAAGATAGGTATGATAAGATCCGGGACAGGGCCCAAGAGACCCAGTACTTC.